The 14 T cell receptor beta chains presented below share a single source sample, sequenced in a study of blood T cells in healthy people across ages. For the second PCR, which ran for about 6 to 12 cycles, a sample-barcoded 5' primer and a J-beta primer mix were used. TCRdb reanalysed the 5' RACE reads using MiXCR and keeps one entry per CDR3 protein. The sample records more than 800,000 distinct CDR3 sequences, around 45% being singletons. The material sequenced was blood. These receptors were taken from a woman in her sixties in good health.

The chain has TRBV6-2 or TRBV6-3 and TRBJ2-5; 9 positions match TRBD1. Germline V gene sequence: CDR1 MNHEY, CDR2 SVGEGT. V lost 4 bases, J lost 11 bases, and 17 bases stayed unmatched. The CDR3 extends over 16 amino acids. This chain's CDR3 is CASSSFLGQGNNEQYF. Here the CDR3 DNA reads TGTGCCAGCAGTTCCTTTTTAGGACAGGGGAACAATGAGCAGTACTTC.

This chain joins TRBV10-3 and TRBJ2-1, with 8 positions matching TRBD2. The J call may be mistaken, given a closer DNA end match to TRBJ2-7. Germline V CDR1 and CDR2: ENHRY, SYGVKD. CDR3 size: 15 residues. In nucleotides, the CDR3 is TGTGCCATCAGAGCGGGAGATCAGGCCTACAATGAGCAGTACTTC. Translated: CAIRAGDQAYNEQYF.

The rearrangement links TRBV27 to TRBJ1-2; a weak D match, TRBD1 (6 bases). Looked up from germline, CDR1 is MNHEY and CDR2 is SMNVEV (reference sequence). The V gene lost 6 bases and the J gene lost 8 bases, with 13 bases spanning the gap. CDR3 length: 12 residues. The DNA of the CDR3 is TGTGCCAGCAGGAAAATGGGGGCGGGCTACACCTTC. As protein: CASRKMGAGYTF.

As concerns this clonotype: Germline and junction disagree at one end, which may indicate a read error. V usage is TRBV18 and J usage is TRBJ2-3, with 14 bases identical to TRBD2. CDR3 length equals 20 residues. Germline V gene data show CDR1 as KGHSH and CDR2 as LQKENI. The CDR3 loop reads CPSSPLRRTSGRLRTDTQYF. The CDR3, as DNA: TGTCCCAGCTCACCCCTCAGGAGGACTAGCGGGAGGTTGCGCACAGATACGCAGTATTTT.

The sample holds many counts of this clonotype. The chain links TRBV5-6 to TRBJ2-1; no reliable D call. Looked up from germline, CDR1 is SGHDT and CDR2 is YYEEEE. The length of the CDR3 is 15 residues. Trimming took off 6 bases at V and 6 bases at J, with 19 bases between the two ends. The chain's CDR3 is CASNHLSLETNEQFF. The CDR3 DNA is TGTGCCAGCAACCACCTGAGCCTAGAGACCAATGAGCAGTTCTTC.

In the case of this clonotype: Relative to the germline gene, one junction end is altered; a read error may explain this. The chain uses TRBV6-4 and TRBJ2-7, with D possibly being TRBD2 (5 bases). The germline CDR1 and CDR2 sequences are MRHNA and SNTAGT. The CDR3 totals 18 residues. The CDR3 loop is CASSDSSDQRRSSYEQYF. The DNA for the CDR3 is TGCGCCAGCAGTGACTCTTCGGACCAGAGGAGGAGCTCCTACGAGCAGTACTTC.

J is TRBJ2-4 and V is TRBV6-5, with D perhaps TRBD2 (6 bases). Germline-derived CDR1 and CDR2 are MNHEY and SVGAGI. V gave up 6 bases and J gave up 0 bases, with 15 bases separating them. The CDR3 loop spans 16 amino acids. CDR3 bases: TGTGCCAGCAGCCCCCAGGGCGGGACAGCCAAAAACATTCAGTACTTC. Protein product: CASSPQGGTAKNIQYF.

To note about this clonotype: One end of the junction is discordant with germline, which a read error may explain. The chain couples TRBV5-6 to TRBJ2-7; 7 nucleotides align to TRBD2. This CDR3 is built from 13 residues. In germline, CDR1 is SGHDT, CDR2 YYEEEE. The CDR3 region is CASSGLRDYERYF. CDR3 sequence (DNA): TGTGCCAGCAGCGGTCTCAGGGACTACGAGCGGTACTTC. Looking up the rest from reference TRBV5-6 and TRBJ2-7 gives the full variable domain: DAGVTQSPTHLIKTRGQQVTLRCSPKSGHDTVSWYQQALGQGPQFIFQYYEEEERQRGNFPDRFSGHQFPNYSSELNVNALLLGDSALYLCASSGLRDYERYFGPGTRLTVT.

The chain carries TRBV10-3 and TRBJ2-5, with a possible D match to TRBD1 (6 bases). The germline V and J ends were trimmed by 4 bases and 11 bases, with 23 bases remaining between them. The CDR3 is 15 residues long. Germline values: CDR1 ENHRY, CDR2 SYGVKD. The CDR3 nucleotides are TGTGCCATCAGTGGGGAGACAGGCTTGACTCCCAAGCAGTACTTC. Protein sequence: CAISGETGLTPKQYF.

Note on this clonotype: The junction and the germline gene differ at one end; a read error may be behind it. J is TRBJ1-2 and V is TRBV28; no firm D call. The germline V gene has CDR1 MDHEN and CDR2 SYDVKM. The CDR3 is 17 residues long. The CDR3 here is CASRPLMRRGANYGHTF. CDR3 bases: TGTGCCAGCAGGCCCCTCATGAGACGGGGAGCTAACTATGGCCACACCTTC.

The gene calls are TRBV10-2 and TRBJ2-5; D is unresolved. V was trimmed by 2 bases and J by 5 bases, leaving 9 bases between them. CDR1 WSHSY and CDR2 SAAADI come from the germline V gene. This CDR3 spans 13 amino acids. For the CDR3, the DNA is TGCGCCAGCAGTGAGCGGGTTCCGGAGACCCAGTACTTC. Translating it yields CASSERVPETQYF.

A few counts support this clonotype. The V call is TRBV9, the J call TRBJ2-3; possible D gene TRBD1, 5 bases. CDR1 is SGDLS, CDR2 YYNGEE, per germline. This CDR3 is 15 amino acids long. Trimming cost V 3 bases and J 0 bases, with 11 bases left between them. Here the CDR3 reads CASSERQTSTDTQYF. The CDR3 DNA is TGTGCCAGCAGCGAACGACAGACTAGCACAGATACGCAGTATTTT.

The V call is TRBV20-1, the J call TRBJ2-1, with D possibly TRBD2 on 5 matching bases. This CDR3 has 14 residues. Deletions cut 6 bases from V and 8 bases from J, with 20 bases between. Germline V gene sequence: CDR1 DFQATT, CDR2 SNEGSKA (reference sequence). The CDR3 here is CSASTLGEIHEQFF. In nucleotides, the CDR3 is TGCAGTGCCAGTACCCTTGGGGAGATCCATGAGCAGTTCTTC.

This clonotype was detected only a few times. The chain couples TRBV20-1 to TRBJ2-5; D uncertain. Trimming pared 4 bases from V and 2 bases from J, leaving 14 bases between. The CDR3 runs 14 residues. Per germline, CDR1 DFQATT and CDR2 SNEGSKA (reference sequence). Here the CDR3 reads CSATLDTVQETQYF. In DNA form, the CDR3 reads TGCAGTGCTACCCTGGATACAGTTCAAGAGACCCAGTACTTC.